Listed here are 8 T cell receptor beta chains from one sample, sequenced in a study of T cell changes during pregnancy in multiple sclerosis. Generated by immunoSEQ multiplex PCR, the TCRdb table keeps only in-frame clones and is missing some. The sample has roughly 100,000 clones, about 90% seen once. Source: peripheral blood, taken after pregnancy. The source of these receptors is a female donor with multiple sclerosis, enrolled in a pregnancy study.

The chain joins TRBV29-1 to TRBJ2-5, with 10 positions matching TRBD2. Trimming took 7 bases from V and 2 from J; bases not matched to a gene: 10. Germline V gene lookup returns CDR1 SQVTM and CDR2 ANQGSEA. The CDR3 has 15 amino acids. For the CDR3, the DNA is TGCAGCGCCCCCCTCGGTAGCGGGGGGCAAGAGACCCAGTACTTC. Protein sequence: CSAPLGSGGQETQYF.

CDR3 amino acids: CASSWGLAAKQFF. CDR3 DNA sequence: TGTGCCAGCAGCTGGGGACTAGCGGCTAAGCAGTTCTTC. J is TRBJ2-1 and V is TRBV11-2; 11 nucleotides agree with TRBD2. J gave up 11 bases and V 4 bases, and 4 bases lay outside the gene matches. Per germline, CDR1 SGHAT and CDR2 FQNNGV. The CDR3 loop spans 13 amino acids.

The CDR3 region has the DNA TGCAGCGTTCCCCGGGACAACCGACTACCCGCTGTGCAGTACTTC. This gives the protein CSVPRDNRLPAVQYF. This chain links TRBV29-1 with TRBJ2-7; a weak D match, TRBD1 (6 bases). This CDR3 has 15 residues. V dropped 5 bases and J dropped 9 bases, with 26 bases sitting between them. CDR1 SQVTM and CDR2 ANQGSEA come from the germline V gene.

This sequence joins TRBV4-2 and TRBJ2-7; TRBD2 matches at 10 bases. The V and J ends lost 1 base and 9 bases, in that order; junction bases with no gene match: 9. CDR1 is LGHNA and CDR2 is YNFKEQ in the germline V gene. This CDR3 spans 15 amino acids. For the CDR3, the DNA is TGTGCCAGCAGCCAAGTTCCAGCGGGGGGGTTCCGGCAGTACTTC. Its translation is CASSQVPAGGFRQYF.

V is TRBV29-1 and J is TRBJ2-5, with TRBD2 identical over 8 bases. V dropped 4 bases and J dropped 3; count of bases not matched to a gene: 7. The CDR3 covers 14 residues. The germline V gene has CDR1 SQVTM and CDR2 ANQGSEA. CDR3 DNA: TGCAGCGTTGTCTCCCGGACTAGCAAAGAGACCCAGTACTTC. Amino acid sequence: CSVVSRTSKETQYF.

The CDR3 DNA follows: TGTGCCAGTAGTACCCCGACTAGCGGGGACACCGGGGAGCTGTTTTTT. Its translation is CASSTPTSGDTGELFF. V and J are TRBV19 and TRBJ2-2; 11 bases align to TRBD2. The germline gives CDR1 LNHDA, CDR2 SQIVND (reference sequence). The CDR3 length is 16 residues. Trimming removed 4 bases from V and 3 bases from J; junction bases left unmatched: 4.

This chain uses TRBV15 with TRBJ1-4; D is undetermined. The CDR3 runs to 13 residues. Germline V lookup: CDR1 LNHNV, CDR2 YYDKDF (reference sequence). V was clipped by 9 bases and J by 2 bases, with 10 bases between them. CDR3 sequence (DNA): TGTGCCACGAGGGCGGTTACTAATGAAAAACTGTTTTTT. The encoded protein is CATRAVTNEKLFF.

The rearrangement uses TRBV21-1 and TRBJ2-5; the D call of TRBD1 is as the table states it, not checked on the DNA. TRBV21-1 is a listed pseudogene. The CDR3 consists of 14 residues. CDR3 amino acids: CASPDRGDQETQYF. The CDR3 nucleotides read TGTGCCAGCCCCGACAGGGGGGACCAAGAGACCCAGTACTTC.